This record covers a single T cell receptor (beta chain). Authors' processing steps: For nucleated cells, counts were estimated from reference gene primer amplification. The method was immunoSEQ multiplex PCR; TCRdb's version includes in-frame clones alone and lacks a portion of them. V and J calls and clone size follow that table, whereas D and trimming were derived from the DNA. The table lists 200,000 to 300,000 clones, around 87% of them singletons. This specimen belongs to a study of blood T cell repertoires in COVID-19. Study as a whole: Acute and convalescent COVID-19 samples came from the United States, Italy and Spain. From T cells, B-cell-depleted T cells, or PBMCs came the material, which was cDNA or gDNA.

Germline CDR1 reads SGHRS; CDR2 reads YFSETQ. The CDR3 is made up of 16 amino acids. J lost 5 bases, V lost 7 bases, and 18 bases had no gene match. The chain employs TRBV5-1 and TRBJ2-7; TRBD2 agrees at 7 bases. The TCR originated in a woman aged 45-65 years with acute or convalescent COVID-19. The sample consisted of peripheral blood. The CDR3 reads CASRKAGEGLRNEQYF. The CDR3 bases are TGCGCCAGCCGAAAGGCTGGGGAGGGCCTAAGGAACGAGCAGTACTTC.